This T cell receptor beta chain was identified during a study of molecular identifiers for immune sequencing clone quantification. Study-wide background: Five portions were made in replicates from RNA of approximately 22,000 or 94,000 naive CD8 cells, and four underwent sequencing. Study observations and caveats: Clones of above 20 RNA copies carried over 98% of effector molecules; in naive cells they carried under 1%.

Previously reported methods and listed TCR primers produced the bulk TCR libraries. TCRdb re-called the PCR reads with MiXCR, one entry per CDR3 protein. This table holds under 800,000 distinct CDR3 sequences, about 25% found once. Naive CD8 T cell sorting was performed on the CD8+CD4-CCR7+CD45RA+ phenotype. V dropped 1 base and J dropped 9; count of bases not matched to a gene: 8. This CDR3 comprises 15 residues. Comment on this clonotype: Its antigen is unknown. It may be a read error: a sequence one base away is much more abundant.

The chain uses TRBV12-3 or TRBV12-4 and TRBJ2-2; 7 nucleotides match TRBD1. Material: naive CD8+ T cells from blood, with Jurkat cell RNA spiked in. The subset here: FACS-sorted CD8+CD4-CCR7+CD45RA+ naive T cells. This receptor was taken from a human donor in good health. Some libraries in this study had Jurkat cell RNA spiked in. CDR3 bases: TGTGCCAGCAGTTTAGAGGGGGCGAGGACCAGGGAGCTGTTTTTT. Translating it yields CASSLEGARTRELFF.